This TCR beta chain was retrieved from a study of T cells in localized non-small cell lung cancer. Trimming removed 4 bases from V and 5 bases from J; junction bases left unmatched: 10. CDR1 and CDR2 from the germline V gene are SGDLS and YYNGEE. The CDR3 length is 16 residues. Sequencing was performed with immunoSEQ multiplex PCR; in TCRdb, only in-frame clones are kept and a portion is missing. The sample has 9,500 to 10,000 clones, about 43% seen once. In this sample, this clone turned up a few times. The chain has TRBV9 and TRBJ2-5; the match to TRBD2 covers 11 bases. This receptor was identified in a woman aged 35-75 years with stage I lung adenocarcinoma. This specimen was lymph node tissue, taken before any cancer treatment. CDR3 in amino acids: CASSSIAGGRGETQYF. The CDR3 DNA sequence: TGTGCCAGCAGCTCAATAGCGGGGGGGCGAGGTGAGACCCAGTACTTC.